This TCR beta chain is drawn from a study of T cells after yellow fever vaccination. Findings and limits, study-wide: By day 5 rather than day 15, the secondary response had peaked, though it was weaker.

TCRdb redid the calling of the 5' RACE reads with MiXCR, one entry per CDR3 protein. The repertoire has 250,000 or so distinct CDR3 sequences, 6% to 8% of them found once; the top ten carry 0.8% to 1.2%. This clonotype has more than one count but fewer than ten. Its target is unknown. Specimen: CD4+ T cells sorted from PBMCs, collected on the day of the yellow fever booster vaccination. The TCR originated in a man aged 25 to 40 who received the YFV17D yellow fever vaccine.

In DNA form, the CDR3 reads TGTGCCAGCCACCTTCCAGTCACCGGGGAGCTGTTTTTT. Its protein is CASHLPVTGELFF. The chain joins TRBV6-1 to TRBJ2-2; D gene uncertain. The V end was cut by 8 bases, the J end by 4 bases, with 11 bases between. CDR3 length equals 13 residues. CDR1 is MNHNS, CDR2 SASEGT, per germline.